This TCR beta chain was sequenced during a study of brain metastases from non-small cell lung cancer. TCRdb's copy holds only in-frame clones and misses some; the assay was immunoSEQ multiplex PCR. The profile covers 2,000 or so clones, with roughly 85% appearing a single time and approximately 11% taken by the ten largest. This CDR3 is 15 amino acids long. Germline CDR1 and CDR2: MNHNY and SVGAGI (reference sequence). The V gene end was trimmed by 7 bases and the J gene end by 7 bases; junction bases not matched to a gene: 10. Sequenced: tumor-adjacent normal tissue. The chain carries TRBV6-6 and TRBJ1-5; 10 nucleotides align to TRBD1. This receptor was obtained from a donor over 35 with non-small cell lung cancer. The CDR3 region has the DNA TGTGCCAGCACCCCGACAGGGGGCCAAGGACAGCCCCAGCATTTT. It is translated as CASTPTGGQGQPQHF.